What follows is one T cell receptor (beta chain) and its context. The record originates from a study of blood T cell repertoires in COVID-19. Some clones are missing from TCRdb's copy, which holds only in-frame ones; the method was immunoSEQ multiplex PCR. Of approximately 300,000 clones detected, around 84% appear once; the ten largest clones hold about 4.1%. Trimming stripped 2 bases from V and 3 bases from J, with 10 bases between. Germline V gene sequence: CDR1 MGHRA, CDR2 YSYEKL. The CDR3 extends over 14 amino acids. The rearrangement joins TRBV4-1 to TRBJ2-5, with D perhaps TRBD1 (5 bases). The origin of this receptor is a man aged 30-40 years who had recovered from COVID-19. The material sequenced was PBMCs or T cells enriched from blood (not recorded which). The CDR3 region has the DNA TGCGCCAGCAGCCAACCCCGACAGAAAGAGACCCAGTACTTC. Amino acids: CASSQPRQKETQYF.